Sequencing of this T cell receptor beta chain was carried out in a study of CD8 T cells in Susac syndrome. Germline V lookup: CDR1 SGHTS, CDR2 YDEGEE. V lost 1 base, J lost 13 bases, and 21 bases lay in between. This CDR3 comprises 15 residues. This clonotype was found once. The authors reverse transcribed about 0.5 to 1 ug RNA with random hexamers. By means of immunoSEQ multiplex PCR, TCR beta CDR3 spanning 54 Vbeta and 13 Jbeta underwent amplification. TCRdb re-called the immunoSEQ multiplex PCR reads through MiXCR, storing one row per CDR3 protein. The sample holds around 150,000 distinct CDR3 sequences, approximately 94% seen once. It was treatment-naive patients with stable or active relapsing-remitting disease who made up the multiple sclerosis controls.

The sample taken for sequencing was CD4+ T cells from PBMCs. The J gene is TRBJ2-1, the V gene TRBV5-8, with D possibly TRBD2 on 6 matching bases. The source of this sequence is a human donor with multiple sclerosis. CDR3 bases: TGTGCCAGCAGCTTGACATTCGTGAGCGGGTCCCCTCAGTTCTTC. Its translation: CASSLTFVSGSPQFF.